This T cell receptor beta chain came from a study of blood T cell repertoires in COVID-19. Profiling relied on immunoSEQ multiplex PCR, and the TCRdb table lists in-frame clones only, not all of them. The sample holds roughly 110,000 clones, more than 75% seen once. The CDR3 runs to 12 residues. Trimming left V 1 base short and J 6 bases short, with 6 bases between. This chain links TRBV12-3 or TRBV12-4 with TRBJ1-2; no clear D gene. Material: peripheral blood. This TCR derives from a woman in her thirties or forties with acute or convalescent COVID-19. CDR3 in DNA: TGTGCCAGCAGTTTAGGCGGGAATGGCTACACCTTC. It translates to CASSLGGNGYTF.